The present TCR beta chain was sequenced within a study of CXCR3-negative and CXCR3-positive naive CD8 T cells. Study overall: Sequencing yielded approximately 150 million TRB reads, roughly 1.5 +/- 0.3 million per library. Findings and limits, study-wide: For memory CD8+ cells diversity was much lower, but both naive subsets had comparably high diversity. Fresh PBMCs were used in most assays, and CXCR3 expression partially decreased after cryopreservation. Compared with CXCR3-negative naive cells, CXCR3-positive naive cells showed more hydrophobic TRB CDR3s.

CD45RO-CCR7+CD27+CD95- was the phenotype of naive CD8+ T cells. The TRB libraries of cDNA were built by UMI-labeled 5' RACE. From the 5' RACE reads, TCRdb lists one entry per CDR3 protein and no DNA. The sample has 120,000 or so distinct CDR3 sequences. A note on this clonotype: Its cognate antigen is unknown.

CDR3 size: 15 residues. Per germline, CDR1 SGHDN and CDR2 FVKESK. The sequencing input was naive CXCR3+ CD8+ T cells from blood. Described subset: CD45RO-CCR7+CD27+CD95- naive CD8+ T cells expressing CXCR3 (TNR3+). The chain employs TRBV14 and TRBJ1-1; the TCRdb call, TRBD1, lacks DNA for checking. The origin of this receptor is a human donor in good health. Some clones in this sample may be carry-over from other donors' samples. The CDR3 loop reads CASSQEWGGNTEAFF.